The 2 T cell receptor beta chains listed next were all sequenced from one sample in a study of CD8+ T cells in alopecia areata. The sequencing template was cDNA reverse transcribed from extracted RNA. Generated by immunoSEQ multiplex PCR, the TCRdb table keeps only in-frame clones and is missing some. In the table there are about 180,000 clones, about 47% of which are singletons. Treatment: oral pan-JAK inhibitor, 5-10 mg twice daily. Source: CD8+ T cells sorted from blood, taken between weeks 51 and 54, from a patient treated with tofacitinib. The receptors here all came from a human donor with alopecia areata.

The chain has TRBV12-5 and TRBJ2-7, with D maybe TRBD2 (6 bases). Germline CDR1 LGHNT, CDR2 FRNRAP. The CDR3 spans 13 residues. Trimming took 4 bases from V and 8 from J, leaving 15 bases between them. The DNA for the CDR3 is TGTGCTAGTGGTTCGCTAATTGCGGGACAGCAGTACTTC. It yields the protein CASGSLIAGQQYF.

This clone was seen only a few times. The V gene is TRBV19, the J gene TRBJ2-7; the D gene is possibly TRBD1 (5 bases). Germline CDR1 reads LNHDA; CDR2 reads SQIVND (reference sequence). V was pared by 1 base and J by 6 bases, with 10 bases between. The CDR3 spans 13 residues. CDR3 protein: CASSIGQGSEQYF. The CDR3 coding sequence is TGTGCCAGTAGTATAGGCCAGGGTTCCGAGCAGTACTTC.